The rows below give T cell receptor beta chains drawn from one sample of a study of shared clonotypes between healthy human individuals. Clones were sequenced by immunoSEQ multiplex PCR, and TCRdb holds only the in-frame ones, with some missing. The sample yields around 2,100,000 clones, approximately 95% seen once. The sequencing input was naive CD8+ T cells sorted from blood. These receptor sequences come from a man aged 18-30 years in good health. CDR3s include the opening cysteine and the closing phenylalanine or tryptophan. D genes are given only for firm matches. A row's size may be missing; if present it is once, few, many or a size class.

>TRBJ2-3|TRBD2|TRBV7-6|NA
TGTGCCAGCAGCTTAACAAGACTAGCGGGAGGAACAGATACGCAGTATTTT
CASSLTRLAGGTDTQYF
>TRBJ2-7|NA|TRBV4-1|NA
TGCGCCAGCAGCCCTACCCCGTCCGGCTACGAGCAGTACTTC
CASSPTPSGYEQYF
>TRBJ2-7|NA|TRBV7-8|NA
TGTGCCAGCAACGATCCAACGGACTCTCACTACGAGCAGTACTTC
CASNDPTDSHYEQYF
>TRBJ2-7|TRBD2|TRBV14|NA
TGTGCCAGCAGTCCGGGACTAGCGGGCTACGAGCAGTACTTC
CASSPGLAGYEQYF
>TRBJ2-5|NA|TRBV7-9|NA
TGTGCCAGCAGCTTAGGGGCCTCCTATCGTGAGGCCCAGTACTTC
CASSLGASYREAQYF
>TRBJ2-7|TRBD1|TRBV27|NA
TGTGCCAGCAGCCCTACAGGGGGCGCCCCCTACGAGCAGTACTTC
CASSPTGGAPYEQYF
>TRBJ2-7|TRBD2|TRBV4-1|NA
TGCGCCAGCAGCCTAGGACAACCCGGGACTATGCACTCCTACGAGCAGTACTTC
CASSLGQPGTMHSYEQYF
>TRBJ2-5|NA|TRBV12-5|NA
TGTGCTAGTGGTTACCAAGAGACCCAGTACTTC
CASGYQETQYF
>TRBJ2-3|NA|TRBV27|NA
TGTGCCAGCAGTTTATTGGACTTCCGCACAGATACGCAGTATTTT
CASSLLDFRTDTQYF
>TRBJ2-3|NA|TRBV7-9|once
TGTGCCAGCAGCTCCAGATCAGATATTCTCACAGATACGCAGTATTTT
CASSSRSDILTDTQYF
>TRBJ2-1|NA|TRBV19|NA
TGTGCCAGTAGTATAGATTGGGGAAATGAGCAGTTCTTC
CASSIDWGNEQFF
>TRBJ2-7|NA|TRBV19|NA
TGTGCCAGTAGTGTCGACCGGGACATAGATTCCTACGAGCAGTACTTC
CASSVDRDIDSYEQYF
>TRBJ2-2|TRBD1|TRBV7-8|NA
TGTGCCAGCAGCTCACCTCTAGTACAGGGGCTGGGCACCGGGGAGCTGTTTTTT
CASSSPLVQGLGTGELFF
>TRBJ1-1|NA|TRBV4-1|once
TGCGCCAGCAGCCAATCGGGCGGGGATCGGTTCACTGAAGCTTTCTTT
CASSQSGGDRFTEAFF
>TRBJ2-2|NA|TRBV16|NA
TGTGCCAGCAGCCAAAGTAAGGGAGACGACACCGGGGAGCTGTTTTTT
CASSQSKGDDTGELFF
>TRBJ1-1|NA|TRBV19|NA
TGTGCCAGTAGTGCTGACACTAAACAAGCTTTCTTT
CASSADTKQAFF
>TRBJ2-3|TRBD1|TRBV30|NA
TGTGCCTGGAGTGTCGGGACAGGGTCGACAGATACGCAGTATTTT
CAWSVGTGSTDTQYF
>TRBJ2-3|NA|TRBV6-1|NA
TGTGCCAGCAGTGAAATATGGACCGGGACTGGCCAGGCGGGTACGCAGTATTTT
CASSEIWTGTGQAGTQYF
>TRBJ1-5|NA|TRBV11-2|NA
TGTGCCAGCAGCTTCAGTACAGGGTATAGCAATCAGCCCCAGCATTTT
CASSFSTGYSNQPQHF
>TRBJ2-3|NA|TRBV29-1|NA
TGCAGCGTGATACTAGGGTCCAAGGGGTATGATACGCAGTATTTT
CSVILGSKGYDTQYF
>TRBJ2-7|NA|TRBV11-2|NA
TGTGCCAGCAGCTTAGGGCAGGGCAGCTCCTACGAGCAGTACTTC
CASSLGQGSSYEQYF
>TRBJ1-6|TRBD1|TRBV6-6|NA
TGTGCCAGCCATACAGGGGGTAATTCACCCCTCCACTTT
CASHTGGNSPLHF
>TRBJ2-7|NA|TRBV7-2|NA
TGTGCCAGCAGCTTAGGAATCGGCGCATCCTACGAGCAGTACTTC
CASSLGIGASYEQYF
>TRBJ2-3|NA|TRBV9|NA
TGTGCCAGCAGCTTCCCTTCTGCGGGGCCGCCGACTCGTACGCAGTATTTT
CASSFPSAGPPTRTQYF